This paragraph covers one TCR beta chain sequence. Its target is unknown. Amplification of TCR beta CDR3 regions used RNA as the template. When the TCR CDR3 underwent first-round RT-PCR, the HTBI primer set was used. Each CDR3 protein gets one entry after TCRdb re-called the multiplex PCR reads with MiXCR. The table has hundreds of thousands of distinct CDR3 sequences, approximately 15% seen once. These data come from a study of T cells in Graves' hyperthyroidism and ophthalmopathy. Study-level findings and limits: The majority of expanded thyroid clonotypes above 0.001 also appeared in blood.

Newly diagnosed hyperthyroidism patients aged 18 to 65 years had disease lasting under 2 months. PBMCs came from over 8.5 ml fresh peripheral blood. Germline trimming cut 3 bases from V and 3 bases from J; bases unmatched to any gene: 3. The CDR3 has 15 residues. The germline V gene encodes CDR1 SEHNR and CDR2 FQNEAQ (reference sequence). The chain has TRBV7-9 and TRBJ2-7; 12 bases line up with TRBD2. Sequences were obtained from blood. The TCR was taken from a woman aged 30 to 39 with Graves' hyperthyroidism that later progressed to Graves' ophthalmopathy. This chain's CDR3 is CASSLRGLAGYEQYF. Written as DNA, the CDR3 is TGTGCCAGCAGCTTGAGGGGACTAGCGGGCTACGAGCAGTACTTC.